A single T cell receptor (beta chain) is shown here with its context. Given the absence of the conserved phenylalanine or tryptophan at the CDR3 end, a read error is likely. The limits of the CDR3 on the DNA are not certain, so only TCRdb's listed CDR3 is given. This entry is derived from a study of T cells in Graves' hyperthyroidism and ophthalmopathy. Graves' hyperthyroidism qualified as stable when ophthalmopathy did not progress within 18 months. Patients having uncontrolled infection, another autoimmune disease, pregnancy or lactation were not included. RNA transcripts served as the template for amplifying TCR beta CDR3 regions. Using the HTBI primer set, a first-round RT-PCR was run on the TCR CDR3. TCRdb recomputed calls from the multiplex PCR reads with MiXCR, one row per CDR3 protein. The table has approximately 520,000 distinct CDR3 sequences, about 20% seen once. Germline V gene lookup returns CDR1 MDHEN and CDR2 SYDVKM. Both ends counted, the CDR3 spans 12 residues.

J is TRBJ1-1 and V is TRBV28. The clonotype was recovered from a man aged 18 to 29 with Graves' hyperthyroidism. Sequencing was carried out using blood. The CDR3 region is CASSLGTAEACL.